This is a list of T cell receptor beta chains from one sample in a study of OX40 agonist ivuxolimab in advanced cancers. Libraries were prepared by immunoSEQ multiplex PCR; TCRdb keeps only in-frame clonotypes and omits some of them. The sample lists some 24,000 clones, around 73% occurring once. The source material was CD4+ or CD8+ T cells sorted from blood, sampled in a trial of the OX40 agonist ivuxolimab. Source of these receptors: an adult with an advanced solid tumor such as melanoma, head and neck, liver or kidney cancer. CDR3s include the opening cysteine and the closing phenylalanine or tryptophan. The order of the fields is J gene, clone size, D gene, V gene, CDR3 DNA, CDR3 protein. A D gene is named only where the DNA matches it firmly. Not every row has a clone size; where given, it reads once, few, many or a size class.

TRBJ2-7,once,NA,TRBV6-5,TGTGCCAGCAGTTACTCAGCTGCCGAGACGGAGCAGTACTTC,CASSYSAAETEQYF
TRBJ1-5,NA,NA,TRBV28,TGTGCCAGCAGTTTTGGCAGGAATCAGCCCCAGCATTTT,CASSFGRNQPQHF
TRBJ1-2,few,TRBD1,TRBV28,TGTGCCAGCAGTCCGGGACAGGGGGCGAGAGGCTACACCTTC,CASSPGQGARGYTF
TRBJ1-3,NA,NA,TRBV7-2,TGTGCCAGCAGCTCCTATTTGTTGGGGGCGCGGGGAAACACCATATATTTT,CASSSYLLGARGNTIYF
TRBJ2-5,NA,TRBD1,TRBV27,TGTGCCAGCAGTTTTCAGGGGGTGGGAGAGACCCAGTACTTC,CASSFQGVGETQYF
TRBJ2-3,NA,NA,TRBV27,TGTGCCAGCAGTTTATCGAGGACAGTAGATACGCAGTATTTT,CASSLSRTVDTQYF
TRBJ2-3,NA,NA,TRBV7-2,TGTGCCAGCACTACTCAGGCTGGCCGGGCGTATTTT,CASTTQAGRAYF
TRBJ2-7,NA,TRBD1,TRBV6-5,TGTGCCAGCAGTTACGATGACAGGGGGACCTACGAGCAGTACTTC,CASSYDDRGTYEQYF
TRBJ2-6,NA,NA,TRBV29-1,TGCAGCGTTGCCGACAGTGGGGCCAACGTCCTGACTTTC,CSVADSGANVLTF
TRBJ1-5,NA,TRBD1,TRBV28,TGTGCCAGCAGTGAGGCGGTACAGGGGGCAGGGCAGCCCCAGCATTTT,CASSEAVQGAGQPQHF
TRBJ1-2,NA,TRBD1,TRBV7-2,TGTGCCAGCCGACAGGGTGGTAATGGCTACACCTTC,CASRQGGNGYTF
TRBJ1-5,NA,TRBD1,TRBV6-6,TGTGCCAGCAGTTGGGGACAGGGGTTTCAGCCCCAGCATTTT,CASSWGQGFQPQHF
TRBJ1-6,once,NA,TRBV10-3,TGTGCCATCAGTGAGTCAGAAAGGAGTAATTCACCCCTCCACTTT,CAISESERSNSPLHF
TRBJ1-1,once,TRBD1,TRBV4-2,TGTGCCAGCAGCCAAGATAGGAGGGGGCGCCTCGGTTTCTTT,CASSQDRRGRLGFF
TRBJ1-4,few,NA,TRBV7-2,TGTGCCAGCAGCCCGACAGGAGGTGAAAAACTGTTTTTT,CASSPTGGEKLFF
TRBJ1-6,NA,NA,TRBV4-2,TGTGCCAGCAGCCAAGATACCGGAGATCGGTCACCCCTCCACTTT,CASSQDTGDRSPLHF
TRBJ2-3,NA,TRBD2,TRBV7-2,TGTGCCAGCAGCGTTAGCGGGGGAGGGACAGATACGCAGTATTTT,CASSVSGGGTDTQYF
TRBJ2-3,NA,TRBD2,TRBV30,TGTGCCTTGGGACTAGCGGGAGGGCCAGATACGCAGTATTTT,CALGLAGGPDTQYF
TRBJ1-1,NA,NA,TRBV6-1,TGTGCCAGCAGTGAAGCCGCGGGGCTCACTGAAGCTTTCTTT,CASSEAAGLTEAFF
TRBJ2-7,NA,TRBD1,TRBV10-3,TGTGCCATCAGCCAGGGGGCAGTCAACGAGCAGTACTTC,CAISQGAVNEQYF
TRBJ1-5,NA,NA,TRBV19,TGTGCCAGCCTCCCTTCGTATAGCAATCAGCCCCAGCATTTT,CASLPSYSNQPQHF
TRBJ1-2,NA,NA,TRBV7-2,TGTGCCAGCAGCTCGGCCGGGACTGATTATGGCTACACCTTC,CASSSAGTDYGYTF
TRBJ1-1,few,TRBD1,TRBV7-2,TGTGCCAGCAGCCTCCAGGGGGCGCGGCCTGAAGCTTTCTTT,CASSLQGARPEAFF
TRBJ1-4,NA,NA,TRBV9,TGTGCCAGCAGCGTAAACCCGGATGAAAAACTGTTTTTT,CASSVNPDEKLFF
TRBJ1-5,NA,NA,TRBV6-5,TGTGCCAGCACGCCCGGCAGCAATCAGCCCCAGCATTTT,CASTPGSNQPQHF
TRBJ1-2,NA,TRBD1,TRBV6-5,TGTGCCAGCAGTCTGGACAGGAGGTATGGCTACACCTTC,CASSLDRRYGYTF
TRBJ2-7,few,NA,TRBV6-1,TGTGCCAGCAGTACCAGGGAAGCCTACTACGAGCAGTACTTC,CASSTREAYYEQYF
TRBJ1-3,NA,NA,TRBV25-1,TGTGCCAGCAGTGAAAGAGGACAACGAGCTGGAAACACCATATATTTT,CASSERGQRAGNTIYF
TRBJ2-2,NA,TRBD2,TRBV6-6,TGTGCCAGCATGGGGCATCTAGCGGGAGATACCGGGGAGCTGTTTTTT,CASMGHLAGDTGELFF
TRBJ2-7,NA,TRBD1,TRBV11-2,TGTGCCAGCAGCACCGGGACAGTTTCATACGAGCAGTACTTC,CASSTGTVSYEQYF
TRBJ2-5,NA,TRBD1,TRBV5-1,TGCGCCAGCAGCGGGGGACAGGGCCAAGAGACCCAGTACTTC,CASSGGQGQETQYF
TRBJ1-6,NA,TRBD1,TRBV28,TGTGCCAGCAGTTCGGAGGCCAGGGGGAGATCACCCCTCCACTTT,CASSSEARGRSPLHF
TRBJ2-2,NA,NA,TRBV7-2,TGTGCCAGCAGCTTAGCAGGGCAGAACACCGGGGAGCTGTTTTTT,CASSLAGQNTGELFF
TRBJ2-3,NA,NA,TRBV7-9,TGTGCCAGCAGCCACACCTCGGGCAGGGCCACGAGCACAGATACGCAGTATTTT,CASSHTSGRATSTDTQYF
TRBJ2-7,NA,NA,TRBV6-1,TGTGCCAGCAGTGCGCTGGGACGTACGGCTACCTACGAGCAGTACTTC,CASSALGRTATYEQYF
TRBJ2-1,NA,TRBD1,TRBV19,TGTGCCAGTAGTATATCGGCAACAGGGGGACTGGGCTACAATGAGCAGTTCTTC,CASSISATGGLGYNEQFF
TRBJ2-1,NA,NA,TRBV6-6,TGTGCCAGCAGTCCGGGGCCGGCGGCGGATGAGCAGTTCTTC,CASSPGPAADEQFF
TRBJ2-5,few,NA,TRBV5-4,TGTGCCAGCAGCTTGGGGGTAGCAGCCCGGCGGGAGACCCAGTACTTC,CASSLGVAARRETQYF
TRBJ1-1,NA,NA,TRBV18,TGTGCCAGCTCACCACGCCAAGAGGTCACTGAAGCTTTCTTT,CASSPRQEVTEAFF
TRBJ2-2,NA,TRBD1,TRBV19,TGTGCCAGTACCCCGGGACAGGGGTCCACCGGGGAGCTGTTTTTT,CASTPGQGSTGELFF
TRBJ1-2,NA,TRBD1,TRBV27,TGTGCCAGCAGTTCTTCCGGGACAGGGTACTATGGCTACACCTTC,CASSSSGTGYYGYTF
TRBJ2-3,NA,NA,TRBV9,TGTGCCAGCAGCCCGCACCTCGGGGGAACAGATACGCAGTATTTT,CASSPHLGGTDTQYF
TRBJ1-5,once,NA,TRBV6-1,TGTGCCAGCAGTGAACGAGGGTTAGGCAATCAGCCCCAGCATTTT,CASSERGLGNQPQHF
TRBJ1-2,NA,NA,TRBV28,TGTGCCAGCAGCCAGACTGCATATGGCTACACCTTC,CASSQTAYGYTF
TRBJ1-2,NA,TRBD1,TRBV25-1,TGTGCCAGCAGTACACGATTAGGGGGCGTCTATGGCTACACCTTC,CASSTRLGGVYGYTF
TRBJ2-1,NA,TRBD2,TRBV7-2,TGTGCCAGCAGCTTCGGACTAGCGGGGGGTGGGGAGCAGTTCTTC,CASSFGLAGGGEQFF
TRBJ2-5,NA,NA,TRBV19,TGTGCCAGTAGTATAGACTGGACACTCCAAGAGACCCAGTACTTC,CASSIDWTLQETQYF
TRBJ2-6,NA,NA,TRBV10-1,TGCGCCAGCAGTGAACCAGTCGTAGGGGCCAACGTCCTGACTTTC,CASSEPVVGANVLTF